The table lists the clone carrying this T cell receptor (beta chain) with a few counts. Its antigen is undetermined. The record originates from a study of T cells after yellow fever vaccination. CDR3 length: 15 amino acids. Germline V CDR1 and CDR2: LGHDT, YNNKEL (reference sequence). V was clipped by 3 bases and J by 6 bases; unmatched bases: 6. Study-level points and caveats: From the bulk population, abundant clonotypes could contaminate and appear within FACS-sorted repertoires.

The authors made TCR cDNA by 5'RACE template switching, adding a universal primer site and UMIs. TCRdb re-analysed the 5' RACE reads in MiXCR, keeping a single row per CDR3 protein. The sample has some 420,000 distinct CDR3 sequences, around a sixth seen once. This rearrangement joins TRBV3-1 to TRBJ2-4, with 9 bases that match TRBD1. The receptor comes from a man between 18 and 35 years old who received the YFV17D yellow fever vaccine. Material: PBMCs, obtained before the yellow fever booster vaccination. This chain's CDR3 is CASSQGGQGINIQYF. The CDR3 nucleotides read TGTGCCAGCAGCCAGGGTGGACAGGGGATAAACATTCAGTACTTC.